The 26 T cell receptor beta chains below were found in one sample sequenced in a study of blood T cells in healthy people across ages. A second PCR of about 6 to 11 cycles used a sample-barcoded 5' primer and a J-beta primer mix. In TCRdb, the 5' RACE reads were re-called with MiXCR into one record per CDR3 protein. The repertoire holds hundreds of thousands of distinct CDR3 sequences, approximately 30% seen once, with approximately 15% in the top ten. Sequenced input: blood. The receptors here all came from a woman aged 80 or older in good health.

There are many counts of this clonotype. The genes are TRBV29-1 and TRBJ2-3; D not certain. V shed 3 bases and J shed 3 bases, with 4 bases lying between them. The CDR3 sequence is 11 residues long. Germline CDR1 and CDR2: SQVTM and ANQGSEA. The CDR3 DNA is TGCAGCGTTGACAGGACAGATACGCAGTATTTT. This translates into CSVDRTDTQYF.

This clonotype was observed a few times. This may come from a read error, since a much larger clone is one base off. This sequence joins TRBV7-2 and TRBJ1-5, with TRBD1 matching 8 bases. The CDR3 sequence is 14 residues long. Germline-derived CDR1 and CDR2 are SGHTA and FQGNSA. In DNA, the CDR3 is TGTGTCAGCAGCCAAGGACAGGGAGTTCAGCCCCAGCATTTT. Residues: CVSSQGQGVQPQHF. The full variable domain, completed using reference TRBV7-2 and TRBJ1-5, is GAGVSQSPSNKVTEKGKDVELRCDPISGHTALYWYRQSLGQGLEFLIYFQGNSAPDKSGLPSDRFSAERTGGSVSTLTIQRTQQEDSAVYLCVSSQGQGVQPQHFGDGTRLSIL.

This clonotype was detected many times. The chain links TRBV7-2 to TRBJ1-6, with D hard to call. V lost 1 base and J lost 5, with 9 bases in between. CDR3 length: 15 amino acids. Germline loops: CDR1 SGHTA, CDR2 FQGNSA. CDR3 DNA sequence: TGTGCCAGCAGCTTAGAAGTCAGCCATAATTCACCCCTCCACTTT. Its protein product is CASSLEVSHNSPLHF.

This chain connects TRBV30 to TRBJ2-2, with a possible D match to TRBD2 (6 bases). Germline assignment: CDR1 GTSNPN and CDR2 SVGIG (reference sequence). Trimming took 4 bases from V and 5 from J, leaving 17 bases between them. CDR3 length equals 15 residues. CDR3 bases: TGTGCCTGGAAAGCGTCCTATGGGGGGACCGGGGAGCTGTTTTTT. This translates into CAWKASYGGTGELFF.

To note about this clonotype: Germline and junction disagree at one end, which may indicate a read error. V usage is TRBV5-1 and J usage is TRBJ2-3, with a tentative D call TRBD1 (5 bases). The CDR3 consists of 13 residues. The V gene's germline CDR1 is SGHRS and CDR2 YFSETQ. CDR3 in DNA: TGCGCCAGCAGCTTTAAACGAACAGGTACGCAGTATTTT. This gives the protein CASSFKRTGTQYF.

This clonotype occurred many times. J is TRBJ1-1 and V is TRBV29-1; a weak D match, TRBD1 (6 bases). V was cut by 5 bases and J by 0 bases, with 19 bases left in between. This CDR3 has 16 residues. CDR1 is SQVTM and CDR2 is ANQGSEA in the germline V gene. The CDR3 loop is CSVTLGGAGLNTEAFF. CDR3 nucleotides: TGCAGCGTTACGTTGGGGGGGGCAGGCTTGAACACTGAAGCTTTCTTT.

This clonotype was recorded many times. The V gene is TRBV28, the J gene TRBJ2-7, with D unclear. CDR3 length: 12 amino acids. Germline loops: CDR1 MDHEN, CDR2 SYDVKM. V lost 1 base to trimming and J lost 6 bases, with 7 bases between them. The CDR3: CASSLSWSEQYF. The CDR3 DNA reads TGTGCCAGCAGTTTATCCTGGTCCGAGCAGTACTTC.

The gene calls are TRBV7-9 and TRBJ2-5, with 7 bases matching TRBD1. This CDR3 is 16 amino acids long. Trimming took 5 bases from V and 11 from J; bases not matched to a gene: 20. In germline, CDR1 is SEHNR, CDR2 FQNEAQ (reference sequence). The CDR3 loop is CASSRTGTVGYNEQYF. The CDR3 bases are TGTGCCAGCAGCCGGACCGGGACAGTGGGATACAATGAGCAGTACTTC.

The rearrangement links TRBV6-1 to TRBJ2-1; D remains ambiguous. This CDR3 is built from 13 residues. Germline V gene sequence: CDR1 MNHNS, CDR2 SASEGT. DNA for the CDR3: TGTACCATTAGGAGTAGCTCCTACAATGAGCAGTTCTTC. Translating it yields CTIRSSSYNEQFF.

There are many counts of this clonotype. The chain uses TRBV10-3 and TRBJ1-2, with a possible D match to TRBD1 (5 bases). CDR1 and CDR2 (germline): ENHRY, SYGVKD. V shed 0 bases and J shed 3 bases, with 11 bases lying between them. The CDR3 is 15 amino acids. The CDR3, as DNA: TGTGCCATCAGTGAGTCGGTTCAGGGCTACTATGGCTACACCTTC. Its protein product is CAISESVQGYYGYTF.

This clonotype showed up just a few times. The rearrangement links TRBV5-1 to TRBJ1-1; D is possibly TRBD1 (5 bases). V was cut by 1 base and J by 6 bases, with 13 bases left in between. The V gene's germline CDR1 is SGHRS and CDR2 YFSETQ. The CDR3 is 14 residues long. The CDR3 nucleotides are TGCGCCAGCAGCTTGTGGGGCTCAACCTCTGAAGCTTTCTTT. Its protein product is CASSLWGSTSEAFF.

This clonotype was counted ten times or more. The CDR3 DNA is TGTGCCAGCAGCTCATTTAACCGGGACAGGGCCTACGAGCAGTACTTC. This encodes CASSSFNRDRAYEQYF. This sequence joins TRBV7-2 and TRBJ2-7, with TRBD1 identical over 9 bases. The V and J ends lost 4 bases and 2 bases, in that order; junction bases with no gene match: 9. CDR3 size: 16 residues. Looked up from germline, CDR1 is SGHTA and CDR2 is FQGNSA.

As to this clonotype: A much larger clone lies a single base off, so this may be a read error. The chain couples TRBV6-1 to TRBJ2-7; maybe TRBD2 (6 bases). The CDR3 has 16 amino acids. Trimming removed 8 bases at V and 7 bases at J, with 27 bases between. Germline loops: CDR1 MNHNS, CDR2 SASEGT. The CDR3 nucleotides read TGTGCCAGCGAAATCAACCGGGACCGGAGGGCCAATGAGCAGTACTTC. It is translated as CASEINRDRRANEQYF.

The table lists this clonotype with many counts. The chain has TRBV9 and TRBJ1-6; no reliable D call. V was trimmed by 1 base and J by 7 bases, leaving 9 bases between them. This CDR3 comprises 14 residues. The germline CDR1 and CDR2 sequences are SGDLS and YYNGEE. The CDR3 nucleotides read TGTGCCAGCAGCGTACAACAAGAAAATTCACCCCTCCACTTT. This encodes CASSVQQENSPLHF.

The rearrangement joins TRBV7-3 to TRBJ2-7; 8 bases map to TRBD2. The CDR3 has 15 amino acids. Germline-derived CDR1 and CDR2 are SGHTA and FQGTGA. The V and J ends lost 2 bases and 2 bases, in that order; junction bases with no gene match: 5. The DNA for the CDR3 is TGTGCCAGCAGCTTACGGGAGGGCCTCGCCTACGAGCAGTACTTC. Residues: CASSLREGLAYEQYF.

At least ten counts were recorded for this clonotype. V is TRBV20-1 and J is TRBJ2-3; D may be TRBD2 (5 bases). This CDR3 spans 15 amino acids. Trimming stripped 0 bases from V and 6 bases from J, with 16 bases between. Looked up from germline, CDR1 is DFQATT and CDR2 is SNEGSKA (reference sequence). As DNA, the CDR3 is TGCAGTGCTAGAGATCTAATAGCGAAGCCCGATACGCAGTATTTT. As protein: CSARDLIAKPDTQYF.

This clonotype has at least ten counts. This chain links TRBV27 with TRBJ2-7; D ambiguous. V was clipped by 6 bases and J by 0 bases, with 9 bases between them. The CDR3 is 13 amino acids. Germline V gene lookup returns CDR1 MNHEY and CDR2 SMNVEV (reference sequence). For the CDR3, the DNA is TGTGCCAGCAGGATTGACATCTCCTACGAGCAGTACTTC. Translated, it gives CASRIDISYEQYF.

About this clonotype itself: The junction departs from the called germline gene at one end, perhaps through a read error. V is TRBV5-1 and J is TRBJ1-4; TRBD1 matches at 8 bases. This CDR3 comprises 14 residues. Germline V lookup: CDR1 SGHRS, CDR2 YFSETQ. The CDR3 spells CAGSRGQGDEKLFF. Here the CDR3 DNA reads TGCGCCGGCAGCCGAGGACAGGGCGACGAAAAACTGTTTTTT.

This clonotype was seen once. The chain employs TRBV6-1 and TRBJ2-3; 8 bases are shared with TRBD1. Unmatched junction bases numbered 10, after V lost 7 bases and J lost 4 bases. This CDR3 region has 15 residues. CDR1 is MNHNS, CDR2 SASEGT, per germline. The CDR3 loop is CASNPTGDHADTQYF. The CDR3 DNA reads as TGTGCCAGCAACCCGACAGGGGATCATGCAGATACGCAGTATTTT.

This clonotype occurred a few times. The chain uses TRBV4-3 and TRBJ2-7; 10 bases map to TRBD2. CDR1 LGHNA and CDR2 YSLEER come from the germline V gene. Trimming cost V 4 bases and J 5 bases; bases outside gene matches: 8. The CDR3 totals 15 residues. The CDR3, as DNA: TGCGCCAGCAGCCCCGTAGCGGGGGGCAGCCACGAGCAGTACTTC. It is translated as CASSPVAGGSHEQYF.

In this sample, this clonotype turned up many times. V usage is TRBV6-6 and J usage is TRBJ2-7; D perhaps matches TRBD1 (6 bases). The CDR3 is made up of 14 amino acids. The V end was cut by 6 bases, the J end by 1 base, with 13 bases between. Germline V gene lookup returns CDR1 MNHNY and CDR2 SVGAGI (reference sequence). The CDR3 is CASRLDSTSYEQYF. The DNA for the CDR3 is TGTGCCAGCAGGCTGGACAGTACATCCTACGAGCAGTACTTC.

This clonotype turned up a few times. This chain joins TRBV18 and TRBJ2-5; D possibly matches TRBD1 or TRBD2 (6 bases each). The V end lost 5 bases, the J end lost 11 bases, and 21 bases lay between the germline ends. Per the germline V gene, CDR1 is KGHSH and CDR2 is LQKENI. The CDR3 has 14 amino acids. CDR3 DNA: TGTGCCAGCTCAGGGACGGCGGGGACAAATGAGCAGTACTTC. Translating it yields CASSGTAGTNEQYF.

Details on this clonotype: With a much larger clone just one base away, this may be a read error. The chain links TRBV7-2 to TRBJ2-5; D possibly corresponds to TRBD2 (5 bases). Trimming took off 2 bases at V and 11 bases at J, with 15 bases between the two ends. Looked up from germline, CDR1 is SGHTA and CDR2 is FQGNSA. The CDR3 runs 13 residues. This CDR3 reads CASSLRPSNEQYF. The CDR3 DNA sequence: TGTGCCAGCAGCTTAAGGCCTAGCAATGAGCAGTACTTC.

Worth noting for this clonotype: Given a much more abundant clone one base away, this may be a read error. In DNA form, the CDR3 reads TGCGCCGGCAGCTTGGGAGGGGACTCGCGGGGTTACAATGAGCAGTTCTTC. Translation: CAGSLGGDSRGYNEQFF. The gene calls are TRBV5-1 and TRBJ2-1, with 7 bases aligning to TRBD2. Germline-derived CDR1 and CDR2 are SGHRS and YFSETQ. The CDR3 extends over 17 amino acids.

This clonotype has just one count. A much larger clone lies one base from this, so it may be a read error. The genes are TRBV5-1 and TRBJ2-3, with D tentatively TRBD1 or TRBD2 (6 bases each). The CDR3 is 14 residues long. Germline V gene data show CDR1 as SGHRS and CDR2 as YFSETQ. The CDR3 spells CVTSGGPSTDTQYF. The CDR3 region has the DNA TGCGTCACCTCTGGGGGGCCTAGCACAGATACGCAGTATTTT.

In this sample, this clonotype turned up a few times. The rearrangement joins TRBV4-1 to TRBJ2-2; D is undetermined. The CDR3 consists of 15 residues. Trimming cost V 0 bases and J 6 bases, with 11 bases left between them. CDR1 and CDR2 from the germline V gene are MGHRA and YSYEKL. The CDR3 DNA sequence: TGCGCCAGCAGCCAAGATCGTGGGCTTTCCGGGGAGCTGTTTTTT. It yields the protein CASSQDRGLSGELFF.